This entry describes one TCR beta chain. Its antigen is still unknown. The CDR3 is made up of 17 amino acids. Germline V gene lookup returns CDR1 MGHRA and CDR2 YSYEKL. V was pared by 0 bases and J by 4 bases, with 7 bases of the junction left unmatched. This entry comes from a study of cytomegalovirus exposure and HLA in healthy donors. General study results and limits: The study put 150 to 200 TCR beta chains on its list as cytomegalovirus-associated. Presence/absence analyses assumed roughly uniform sequencing depth across donors.

PCR employed 60 Vbeta and 13 Jbeta primers. Sequencing was performed with immunoSEQ multiplex PCR; in TCRdb, only in-frame clones are kept and a portion is missing. The sample contains about 130,000 clones, 8.5% to 10% of which appear only once. This sequence was found in a man in his forties or fifties in good health and CMV-seronegative. Material: PBMCs. The chain combines TRBV4-1 with TRBJ2-3; 10 nucleotides align to TRBD2. The CDR3 protein is CASSQDGGLADSDTQYF. The CDR3 DNA follows: TGCGCCAGCAGCCAAGACGGTGGACTAGCGGACTCAGATACGCAGTATTTT.